This TCR beta chain is drawn from a study of blood T cell repertoires in COVID-19. Across the study: Specimens from acute and convalescent COVID-19 originated in the United States, Italy and Spain. Sample material is recorded as cDNA or gDNA derived from T cells, B-cell-depleted T cells, or PBMCs.

How the authors handled the data: The assay estimated nucleated cells by amplifying reference gene primers. Sequencing was performed with immunoSEQ multiplex PCR; in TCRdb, only in-frame clones are kept and a portion is missing. The V and J calls and clone size come from that table; D and trimming were worked out from the DNA. The table has approximately 27,000 clones, 90% to 95% seen once. The CDR3 is 16 amino acids. The trim removed 0 bases at V and 5 bases at J, leaving 7 bases unmatched. Germline CDR1 reads SGHRS; CDR2 reads YFSETQ. The sequenced sample was peripheral blood. V is TRBV5-1 and J is TRBJ2-1, with TRBD1 matching over 8 bases. The TCR comes from a human donor with active COVID-19. The donor label of this sample is uncertain. CDR3 loop: CASSLGWDRINNEQFF. The CDR3 DNA reads TGCGCCAGCAGCTTGGGGTGGGACAGGATCAACAATGAGCAGTTCTTC. The whole variable domain, remainder taken from reference TRBV5-1 and TRBJ2-1, is KAGVTQTPRYLIKTRGQQVTLSCSPISGHRSVSWYQQTPGQGLQFLFEYFSETQRNKGNFPGRFSGRQFSNSRSEMNVSTLELGDSALYLCASSLGWDRINNEQFFGPGTRLTVL.